This entry lists 8 T cell receptor beta chains sequenced from one sample in a study of beta chain features in type 1 diabetes. General observations from the study: Type 1 diabetes patients had moderately but significantly shorter TCRB CDR3s in all four CD4+ subsets.

The entirety of the isolated RNA underwent reverse transcription, so expressed TCRB transcripts were sequenced. Method: immunoSEQ multiplex PCR; TCRdb's copy keeps in-frame clones and lacks some. The sample carries 140,000 to 150,000 clones, about 13% recorded once. These receptors' targets are unknown. The sequenced sample was central memory CD4+ T cells from blood. Every receptor here comes from a man aged 18 to 29 with type 1 diabetes.

A few counts support this clone. This chain connects TRBV2 to TRBJ2-3, with TRBD2 as a possible D gene (5 bases). Germline CDR1 is SNHLY and CDR2 is FYNNEI. Trimming cost V 3 bases and J 4 bases, with 11 bases left between them. CDR3 size: 14 residues. In DNA form, the CDR3 reads TGTGCCAGCAGTGACTATTCAGCGGCAGATACGCAGTATTTT. Its protein product is CASSDYSAADTQYF.

The rearrangement links TRBV7-2 to TRBJ1-3, with TRBD1 as a possible D gene (5 bases). CDR3 length: 14 amino acids. Trimming took off 5 bases at V and 1 base at J, with 9 bases between the two ends. Looked up from germline, CDR1 is SGHTA and CDR2 is FQGNSA. CDR3 nucleotides: TGTGCCAGCAGCCTAGGGACGTCTGGAAACACCATATATTTT. The encoded protein is CASSLGTSGNTIYF.

This clone was picked up a small number of times. The chain carries TRBV2 and TRBJ1-2; D possibly corresponds to TRBD1 (6 bases). In germline, CDR1 is SNHLY, CDR2 FYNNEI. The CDR3 runs 12 residues. With 7 bases removed from V and 6 bases from J, the gap between germline ends came to 12 bases. CDR3 in DNA: TGTGCCAGCACAGGGGACTTAGATGGCTACACCTTC. Translated: CASTGDLDGYTF.

The rearrangement links TRBV15 to TRBJ2-2; either TRBD1 or TRBD2 may fit D (6 bases each). Trimming cost V 3 bases and J 4 bases, with 18 bases left between them. The CDR3 consists of 17 residues. Germline V gives CDR1 LNHNV, CDR2 YYDKDF (reference sequence). CDR3 residues: CATSSAAGPGATGELFF. DNA of the CDR3: TGTGCCACCAGCAGTGCGGCGGGACCAGGGGCCACCGGGGAGCTGTTTTTT.

This chain links TRBV4-1 with TRBJ2-6; no clear D. Germline CDR1 reads MGHRA; CDR2 reads YSYEKL. This CDR3 has 14 amino acids. The germline V and J ends were trimmed by 0 bases and 3 bases, with 3 bases remaining between them. The CDR3 DNA is TGCGCCAGCAGCCAAGACTATGGGGCCAACGTCCTGACTTTC. Translated, it gives CASSQDYGANVLTF.

This clone was seen ten or more times. The rearrangement uses TRBV4-2 and TRBJ2-6; D possibly corresponds to TRBD1 (6 bases). The ends were cut back, 8 bases at V and 4 bases at J, with 15 bases in the middle. This CDR3 region has 15 residues. The germline gives CDR1 LGHNA, CDR2 YNFKEQ. CDR3 DNA sequence: TGTGCCAGCGGGAATCAGGGGTCAGGGGCCAACGTCCTGACTTTC. It encodes CASGNQGSGANVLTF.

This clone was recorded a few times. This chain uses TRBV7-2 with TRBJ2-3; 7 nucleotides line up with TRBD2. Germline CDR1 reads SGHTA; CDR2 reads FQGNSA. The CDR3 runs to 13 residues. V gave up 8 bases and J gave up 2 bases; unmatched junction bases: 4. The CDR3 sequence is CASSREVTDTQYF. In DNA, the CDR3 is TGTGCCAGCTCCCGGGAGGTCACAGATACGCAGTATTTT.

The chain uses TRBV19 and TRBJ2-2; the D call may be TRBD1 or TRBD2 (6 bases each). Deletions cut 10 bases from V and 4 bases from J, with 16 bases between. Germline V lookup: CDR1 LNHDA, CDR2 SQIVND (reference sequence). There are 14 residues in the CDR3. The CDR3 DNA sequence: TGTGCCACCCTAGAGGGGGGCCGCACCGGGGAGCTGTTTTTT. Translated: CATLEGGRTGELFF.